This TCR beta chain was recovered during a study of metastatic and nonmetastatic thyroid tumors. Study details: Patients with malignant and benign thyroid disease provided blood and tumor or nodule tissue, whose repertoires were compared. Points from the study as a whole: When malignant thyroid tumors were compared with benign nodules, TCR beta diversity was reportedly significantly higher in the malignant tumors. This held in both blood and tumor samples.

This clone is classed as medium-sized (0.01 to 0.1%). What it binds is unknown. Patients underwent thyroid surgery, and none had received any treatment before it. Germline values: CDR1 MDHEN, CDR2 SYDVKM. The CDR3 is 13 amino acids. The V gene lost 2 bases and the J gene lost 2 bases, with 7 bases spanning the gap. Per the study methods: Clinicopathological groups differed in CDR3, with these differences serving to build a distant-metastasis classifier for papillary thyroid cancer. With MiXCR, TCRdb reprocessed the PCR reads. TCRdb's processing, not the study's, gives the V and J calls here. The table includes about 27,000 clones, approximately 17% detected once.

The sample taken for sequencing was blood. This rearrangement joins TRBV28 to TRBJ2-7, with TRBD2 as a possible D gene (6 bases). The source of this sequence is a male donor with papillary thyroid cancer or a benign thyroid nodule (not recorded which). Some clones in this sample may be carry-over from other donors' samples. The CDR3 bases are TGTGCCAGCAGTTTAGGGGGGACCTACGAGCAGTACTTC. Protein: CASSLGGTYEQYF.